This passage covers 10 T cell receptor beta chains from one sample sequenced in a study of Graves' ophthalmopathy and Graves' hyperthyroidism. Investigators amplified TCR beta CDR3 regions from RNA transcripts. The library came from an HTBI-primed first-round RT-PCR and a second-round multiplex PCR. MiXCR, run by TCRdb on the multiplex PCR reads, gives a single entry per CDR3 protein. The sample contains over a million distinct CDR3 sequences, about two fifths of which appear only once. Sequencing was done on a sample of peripheral blood or thyroid tissue (not recorded which). The receptors were sampled from an adult man with Graves' hyperthyroidism.

This clonotype was recorded many times. This chain joins TRBV7-2 and TRBJ1-6, with D unresolved. The CDR3 consists of 17 residues. The ends were cut back, 3 bases at V and 6 bases at J, with 18 bases in the middle. Germline assignment: CDR1 SGHTA and CDR2 FQGNSA. The CDR3 here is CASSLSLSGHTNSPLHF. CDR3 in DNA: TGTGCCAGCAGCTTGAGTCTTTCCGGGCACACTAATTCACCCCTCCACTTT.

The gene calls are TRBV12-3 or TRBV12-4 and TRBJ1-5; 9 nucleotides align to TRBD1. The trim removed 6 bases at V and 9 bases at J, leaving 12 bases unmatched. The CDR3 sequence is 15 residues long. CDR3 region: CASSRGQGRRRPQHF. In nucleotides, the CDR3 is TGTGCCAGCAGCCGTGGACAGGGGCGTCGTCGGCCCCAGCATTTT.

This clonotype was recorded at least ten times. The chain combines TRBV7-9 with TRBJ2-6, with unresolved D. The V gene lost 2 bases and the J gene lost 4 bases, with 9 bases spanning the gap. The CDR3 extends over 15 amino acids. Per germline, CDR1 SEHNR and CDR2 FQNEAQ (reference sequence). This CDR3 is CASSLRIRGANVLTF. The CDR3 DNA is TGTGCCAGCAGCTTAAGAATCAGGGGGGCCAACGTCCTGACTTTC. Full variable domain (remainder filled in from reference TRBV7-9 and TRBJ2-6): DTGVSQNPRHKITKRGQNVTFRCDPISEHNRLYWYRQTLGQGPEFLTYFQNEAQLEKSRLLSDRFSAERPKGSFSTLEIQRTEQGDSAMYLCASSLRIRGANVLTFGAGSRLTVL.

This clonotype has just a few counts. J is TRBJ2-7 and V is TRBV29-1, with 9 bases fitting TRBD2. The germline gives CDR1 SQVTM, CDR2 ANQGSEA. Trimming removed 2 bases from V and 4 bases from J; junction bases left unmatched: 15. This CDR3 spans 17 amino acids. This chain's CDR3 is CSVEIASGRSPVYEQYF. Written as DNA, the CDR3 is TGCAGCGTTGAAATTGCGAGCGGGAGGAGCCCAGTTTACGAGCAGTACTTC.

This clonotype came up a few times. J is TRBJ2-2 and V is TRBV6-5; 8 nucleotides agree with TRBD1. Trimming removed 2 bases from V and 1 base from J; junction bases left unmatched: 6. Germline V gives CDR1 MNHEY, CDR2 SVGAGI. The CDR3 loop spans 17 amino acids. CDR3 bases: TGTGCCAGCAGTTACGATTTTGGGACAGGGAACACCGGGGAGCTGTTTTTT. Translation: CASSYDFGTGNTGELFF.

There are many counts of this clonotype. The genes are TRBV10-2 and TRBJ1-2; tentative D call: TRBD1 (6 bases). The CDR3 runs 15 residues. V lost 6 bases and J lost 7, with 21 bases in between. The germline CDR1 and CDR2 sequences are WSHSY and SAAADI. This CDR3 reads CASRGDTPLASGYTF. CDR3 nucleotide sequence: TGCGCCAGCAGGGGGGACACACCCCTGGCCTCTGGCTACACCTTC.

This clonotype occurred many times. The V and J genes are TRBV10-3 and TRBJ1-1, with D possibly being TRBD1 (6 bases). The germline V and J ends were trimmed by 3 bases and 7 bases, with 9 bases remaining between them. Germline CDR1 and CDR2: ENHRY and SYGVKD. The CDR3 consists of 12 residues. The DNA for the CDR3 is TGTGCCATCAGTGATAGAGGGGGTGAAGCTTTCTTT. Its translation is CAISDRGGEAFF.

This clonotype appeared many times. The V call is TRBV12-3 or TRBV12-4, the J call TRBJ1-6; TRBD1 is a possible D gene (5 bases). Trimming stripped 3 bases from V and 10 bases from J, with 13 bases between. The CDR3 has 14 amino acids. The CDR3 region has the DNA TGTGCCAGCAGTTTTTTCAGGGAGGGCTCACCCCTCCACTTT. Translating it yields CASSFFREGSPLHF.

This clonotype occurred many times. J is TRBJ1-1 and V is TRBV15; D is unresolved. V was shortened by 1 base and J by 7 bases, with 4 bases between the two germline ends. This CDR3 has 11 amino acids. The germline V gene has CDR1 LNHNV and CDR2 YYDKDF (reference sequence). CDR3: CATSRVGEAFF. The CDR3 bases are TGTGCCACCAGCAGAGTGGGTGAAGCTTTCTTT.

V is TRBV7-9 and J is TRBJ2-7; 10 bases agree with TRBD1. The germline V gene has CDR1 SEHNR and CDR2 FQNEAQ (reference sequence). CDR3 length: 14 residues. With V trimmed by 5 bases and J by 5 bases, 6 bases remained unmatched. The chain's CDR3 is CASSRDRGFDEQYF. The CDR3 region has the DNA TGTGCCAGCAGCCGGGACAGGGGCTTCGACGAGCAGTACTTC.